A single sample gave rise to the 19 T cell receptor beta chains below, sequenced in a study of cytomegalovirus exposure and HLA in healthy donors. PCR used 60 Vbeta primers and 13 Jbeta primers. The repertoire was sequenced with immunoSEQ multiplex PCR; TCRdb's copy has only in-frame clones and lacks some. The profile covers roughly 93,000 clones, with around three quarters appearing a single time and roughly 0.63% taken by the ten largest. Material: PBMCs. The receptors shown here come from a man younger than 40 in good health and CMV-seronegative.

V gene TRBV7-2 combines with J gene TRBJ1-5; D perhaps matches TRBD1 (5 bases). Per germline, CDR1 SGHTA and CDR2 FQGNSA. The CDR3 runs to 15 residues. Trimming pared 1 base from V and 5 bases from J, leaving 12 bases between. The CDR3 region has the DNA TGTGCCAGCAGCTTAGTAAGCAGGGCGGATCAGCCCCAGCATTTT. Residues: CASSLVSRADQPQHF.

The chain combines TRBV6-1 with TRBJ1-3; no reliable D call. The CDR3 has 16 amino acids. V gave up 2 bases and J gave up 0 bases, with 11 bases separating them. Germline lookup yields CDR1 MNHNS and CDR2 SASEGT. The CDR3 region has the DNA TGTGCCAGCAGTGAAACCCAGTTTGCCTCTGGAAACACCATATATTTT. Translating it yields CASSETQFASGNTIYF.

J is TRBJ2-1 and V is TRBV9; 12 bases align to TRBD2. This CDR3 region has 18 residues. Trimming at V came to 0 bases and at J to 6 bases, leaving 10 bases not matched to a gene. Germline CDR1 SGDLS, CDR2 YYNGEE. The CDR3 nucleotides read TGTGCCAGCAGCGTAGGACTAGCGGGAGAAAATTTCGGCAATGAGCAGTTCTTC. Its translation is CASSVGLAGENFGNEQFF.

The rearrangement uses TRBV19 and TRBJ2-1, with unresolved D. The CDR3 spans 14 residues. The V and J ends lost 7 bases and 9 bases respectively, with 19 bases between them. Germline V gene lookup returns CDR1 LNHDA and CDR2 SQIVND (reference sequence). CDR3 nucleotides: TGTGCCAGTAAAACTGGGCTGACCGTGGGTGAGCAGTTCTTC. It is translated as CASKTGLTVGEQFF.

The V gene is TRBV5-1, the J gene TRBJ1-4; D call uncertain. Trimming left V 5 bases short and J 4 bases short, with 12 bases between. Germline V gives CDR1 SGHRS, CDR2 YFSETQ. This CDR3 comprises 14 residues. The CDR3 loop is CASSSDGVNEKLFF. For the CDR3, the DNA is TGCGCCAGCAGTTCGGACGGGGTTAATGAAAAACTGTTTTTT.

V is TRBV5-1 and J is TRBJ1-1; possible D gene TRBD1, 6 bases. Trimming shortened V by 0 bases and J by 4 bases, and 16 bases separated the two germline ends. The germline V gene has CDR1 SGHRS and CDR2 YFSETQ. This CDR3 region has 16 residues. The CDR3 DNA reads as TGCGCCAGCAGCTTGGACAGGGCCGTTGGAGGCACTGAAGCTTTCTTT. It specifies CASSLDRAVGGTEAFF.

The rearrangement joins TRBV29-1 to TRBJ2-2; TRBD2 aligns across 10 bases. The CDR3 contains 14 residues. Germline loops: CDR1 SQVTM, CDR2 ANQGSEA. V lost 5 bases and J lost 7; bases outside the gene matches: 7. The CDR3 coding sequence is TGCAGCGTTAAGCGGGAGGGCTCCGTCGGGGAGCTGTTTTTT. Protein sequence: CSVKREGSVGELFF.

By frequency in the sample, this clone is medium-sized. The V call is TRBV6-5, the J call TRBJ2-1; 9 bases fit TRBD2. V was clipped by 6 bases and J by 8 bases; unmatched bases: 11. The CDR3 loop spans 15 amino acids. CDR1 is MNHEY, CDR2 SVGAGI, per germline. The CDR3 spells CASRSSGASIDEQFF. The CDR3 nucleotides read TGTGCCAGCAGATCTAGCGGGGCGTCAATTGATGAGCAGTTCTTC.

This chain links TRBV19 with TRBJ1-5; TRBD1 aligns across 7 bases. The CDR3 sequence is 15 residues long. The V gene's germline CDR1 is LNHDA and CDR2 SQIVND (reference sequence). Unmatched junction bases numbered 8, after V lost 3 bases and J lost 6 bases. CDR3 region: CASSISGTASQPQHF. The CDR3 DNA reads TGTGCCAGTAGTATCTCCGGGACAGCTAGTCAGCCCCAGCATTTT.

The chain has TRBV18 and TRBJ1-1; TRBD1 aligns across 7 bases. The J segment lost 7 bases and the V segment lost 8 bases, leaving 4 bases of the junction unmatched. CDR1 and CDR2 (germline): KGHSH, LQKENI. The CDR3 runs 11 residues. CDR3 sequence (DNA): TGTGCCAGCCTCAGGGGGATTGAAGCTTTCTTT. Protein: CASLRGIEAFF.

CDR3 region: CASSSPMGLASETQYF. The CDR3 DNA reads as TGTGCCAGTAGTTCCCCTATGGGACTAGCCAGCGAGACCCAGTACTTC. The rearrangement uses TRBV19 and TRBJ2-5, with 9 bases lining up with TRBD2. The J segment lost 5 bases and the V segment lost 5 bases, leaving 12 bases of the junction unmatched. The CDR3 contains 16 residues. In germline, CDR1 is LNHDA, CDR2 SQIVND (reference sequence).

This clone was seen only once. This chain connects TRBV7-9 to TRBJ1-4; 10 bases fit TRBD1. J gave up 6 bases and V 7 bases, and 2 bases lay outside the gene matches. This CDR3 is built from 13 residues. Germline V gene sequence: CDR1 SEHNR, CDR2 FQNEAQ (reference sequence). The CDR3 is CASNDRGHEKLFF. The CDR3, as DNA: TGTGCCAGCAACGACAGGGGGCATGAAAAACTGTTTTTT.

This clone was detected once. V usage is TRBV19 and J usage is TRBJ2-1, with D perhaps TRBD2 (5 bases). This CDR3 is built from 13 residues. Germline loops: CDR1 LNHDA, CDR2 SQIVND (reference sequence). V lost 7 bases and J 1 base, leaving 8 bases between the germline ends. The CDR3 here is CASNEGSYNEQFF. The DNA for the CDR3 is TGTGCCAGTAACGAGGGATCCTACAATGAGCAGTTCTTC.

J is TRBJ2-7 and V is TRBV11-3; D not resolved. Trimming left V 1 base short and J 7 bases short, with 17 bases between. Germline values: CDR1 SGHNT, CDR2 YENEEA. This CDR3 spans 15 amino acids. The CDR3 DNA is TGTGCCAGCAGCTTAGTCGGCGGAGTATTCGAAGAGCAGTACGTC. It is translated as CASSLVGGVFEEQYV.

CDR3 nucleotide sequence: TGTGCCAGTACCTTCTGGGACAACAATTATAATTCACCCCTCCACTTT. Translated: CASTFWDNNYNSPLHF. The gene calls are TRBV5-6 and TRBJ1-6, with D possibly TRBD1 on 6 matching bases. The CDR3 spans 16 residues. Trimming took 8 bases from V and 4 from J, leaving 19 bases between them. Germline-derived CDR1 and CDR2 are SGHDT and YYEEEE.

This clone was observed a single time. A read error may produce the germline difference seen at one junction end. The chain links TRBV5-6 to TRBJ2-7, with 7 bases lining up with TRBD2. In germline, CDR1 is SGHDT, CDR2 YYEEEE. This CDR3 region has 16 residues. The CDR3 loop reads CASSLSWGGASYEQCF. The CDR3, as DNA: TGTGCCAGCAGCTTGTCCTGGGGGGGTGCCTCCTACGAGCAGTGCTTC.

This clone appeared once. The chain uses TRBV9 and TRBJ1-1; possibly TRBD1 for D (5 bases). Germline V gives CDR1 SGDLS, CDR2 YYNGEE. V was shortened by 4 bases and J by 7 bases, with 14 bases between the two germline ends. CDR3 length: 13 amino acids. CDR3 nucleotide sequence: TGTGCCAGCAGCCCACGGGGGGACGGTGAAGCTTTCTTT. Translated, it gives CASSPRGDGEAFF.

The rearrangement joins TRBV9 to TRBJ2-5; D may be TRBD2 (7 bases). The CDR3 extends over 20 amino acids. Between the trimmed V and J ends, which lost 4 bases and 5 bases, there was a span of 33 bases. Germline V gene sequence: CDR1 SGDLS, CDR2 YYNGEE. The CDR3 DNA reads TGTGCCAGCAGCCCGACTAGGGGGGGGGCTAGTGGTAAAAGACGGGAGACCCAGTACTTC. Its translation: CASSPTRGGASGKRRETQYF.

In DNA form, the CDR3 reads TGTGCCAGCAGCTCCTCGACAGGGGGCAATCAGCCCCAGCATTTT. This sequence encodes CASSSSTGGNQPQHF. The V call is TRBV7-2, the J call TRBJ1-5; 8 bases are a match to TRBD1. Trimming cost V 4 bases and J 2 bases; bases outside gene matches: 4. CDR3 length equals 15 residues. Germline V gives CDR1 SGHTA, CDR2 FQGNSA.